This T cell receptor beta chain comes out of a study of shared clonotypes between healthy human individuals. The overall study: A donor's plate count was three for CD4 naive and three for CD4 memory; CD8 naive had two and CD8 memory one.

The V end lost 6 bases, the J end lost 6 bases, and 15 bases lay between the germline ends. The CDR3 is 14 amino acids. CDR1 KGHSH and CDR2 LQKENI come from the germline V gene. General study findings and limits: Apart from blood, nothing was sampled; tissue repertoires likely differ. Across a handful of donors, naive CD4 shared 5% to 6%, naive CD8 over 3%, memory CD4 roughly 2.4%, memory CD8 0.35% to 0.5%.

Profiled with immunoSEQ multiplex PCR; TCRdb holds only in-frame clones, not every one. The sample has 800,000 to 1,200,000 clones, around 82% seen once. Only one count was recorded for this clone. Its specificity is not known. In the CD4+ fraction, cells were divided into CD45RA+ naive and CD45RA-negative memory subsets. Specimen: memory CD4+ T cells from PBMCs. Indicated subset: CD45RA-negative fraction. The TCR comes from a man between 18 and 35 years old in good health. Some clones in this sample may be carry-over from other donors' samples. The genes are TRBV18 and TRBJ2-1, with TRBD2 as a possible D gene (6 bases). The chain's CDR3 is CASSRLTSSNEQFF. CDR3 coding DNA: TGTGCCAGCTCCCGCCTTACTAGCAGCAATGAGCAGTTCTTC.